The clone carrying this T cell receptor (beta chain) has ten or more counts. Its target is not known. The source of the sample is a study of read filtering for tumor transcriptome and immune sequencing. Study information: Among patients, approximately 17 were male and approximately 15 female, aged about 47 to 80 (mean roughly 63). Notes on the study in general: Single-read clonotypes: roughly 86% of IR-seq clonotypes (around 3.5% of reads), 74.6% of RNA-seq clonotypes (44.6% of reads).

This CDR3 has 15 amino acids. CDR1 and CDR2 from the germline V gene are DFQATT and SNEGSKA (reference sequence). With 3 bases clipped from V and 1 base from J, the junction kept 3 bases outside the gene matches. The library was built from 400 ng RNA with molecular barcoded adaptors for alpha/delta and beta/gamma chains. TCRdb recomputed calls from the reads with MiXCR, one row per CDR3 protein. The table lists roughly 60,000 distinct CDR3 sequences, 20% to 25% of them singletons. The V gene is TRBV20-1, the J gene TRBJ2-5, with 12 bases identical to TRBD2. The specimen was a population of CD138-negative cells sorted from bone marrow. The sequence was collected from a donor aged 40 or older with multiple myeloma. The CDR3: CSARTSGGLQETQYF. For the CDR3, the DNA is TGCAGTGCTAGGACTAGCGGGGGACTCCAAGAGACCCAGTACTTC.